The TCR beta chain described here comes from a study of T cell changes during pregnancy in multiple sclerosis. Clones were read by immunoSEQ multiplex PCR, and TCRdb kept only the in-frame ones, dropping some. The profile covers tens of thousands of clones, with 92% appearing a single time and approximately 2.3% taken by the ten largest. Trimming cost V 4 bases and J 5 bases, with 9 bases left between them. Germline values: CDR1 SGHDT, CDR2 YYEEEE. The CDR3 runs to 12 residues. V gene TRBV5-6 combines with J gene TRBJ2-5; D ambiguous. The sample was peripheral blood, taken in the first trimester of pregnancy. This sequence was found in a female donor with multiple sclerosis, enrolled in a pregnancy study. Here the CDR3 DNA reads TGTGCCAGCAGCCAGACATGGGAGACCCAGTACTTC. Its protein is CASSQTWETQYF.